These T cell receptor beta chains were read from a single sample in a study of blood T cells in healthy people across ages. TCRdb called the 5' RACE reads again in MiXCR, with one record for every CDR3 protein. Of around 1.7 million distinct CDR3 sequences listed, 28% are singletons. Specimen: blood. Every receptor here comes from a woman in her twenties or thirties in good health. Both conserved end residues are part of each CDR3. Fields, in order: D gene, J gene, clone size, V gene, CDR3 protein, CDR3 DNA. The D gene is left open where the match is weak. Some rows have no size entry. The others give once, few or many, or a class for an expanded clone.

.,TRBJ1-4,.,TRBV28,CASSFGGRDEKLFF,TGTGCCAGCAGTTTCGGGGGGAGGGACGAAAAACTGTTTTTT
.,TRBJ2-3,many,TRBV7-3,CASSKNTDTQYF,TGTGCCAGCAGCAAGAACACAGATACGCAGTATTTT
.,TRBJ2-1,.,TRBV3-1,CASNQVPPNNEQFF,TGTGCCAGCAACCAAGTTCCTCCGAACAATGAGCAGTTCTTC
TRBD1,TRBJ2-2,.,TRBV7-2,CASSLTGTGYTGELFF,TGTGCCAGCAGCCTGACCGGGACAGGGTACACCGGGGAGCTGTTTTTT
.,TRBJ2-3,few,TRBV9,CASSPQVADTQYF,TGTGCCAGCAGCCCCCAGGTGGCCGATACGCAGTATTTT
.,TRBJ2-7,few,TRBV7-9,CASSLNSGAYEQYF,TGTGCCAGCAGCTTAAATTCAGGGGCCTACGAGCAGTACTTC
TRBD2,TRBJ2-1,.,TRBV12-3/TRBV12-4,CASSFSGRETQFF,TGTGCCAGCAGTTTCTCGGGGAGGGAGACCCAGTTCTTC
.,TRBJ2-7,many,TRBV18,CASSPGQTYEQYF,TGTGCCAGCAGCCCCGGACAGACCTACGAGCAGTACTTC
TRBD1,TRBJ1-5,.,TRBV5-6,CASSLRETGGGQPQHF,TGTGCCAGCAGCCTTCGAGAAACAGGGGGGGGTCAGCCCCAGCATTTT
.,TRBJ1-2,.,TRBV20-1,CSATPAVRGSGYTF,TGCAGTGCTACCCCAGCGGTCAGAGGAAGTGGCTACACCTTC
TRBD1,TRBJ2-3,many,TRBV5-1,CASSSGTATDTQYF,TGCGCCAGCAGCTCGGGGACAGCCACAGATACGCAGTATTTT
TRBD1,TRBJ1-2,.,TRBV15,CATSRDTGQGRNGYTF,TGTGCCACCAGCAGAGATACGGGACAGGGGAGGAATGGCTACACCTTC
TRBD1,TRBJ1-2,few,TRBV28,CASSLSDRGHGYTF,TGTGCCAGCAGTTTATCGGACAGGGGGCATGGCTACACCTTC
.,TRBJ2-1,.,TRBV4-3,CASSQQTSWEQFF,TGCGCCAGCAGCCAGCAAACTAGTTGGGAGCAGTTCTTC